This T cell receptor beta chain originates from a study of cytomegalovirus exposure and HLA in healthy donors. Findings and caveats of the study: The authors reported that TCR beta sequences could predict HLA-A and HLA-B alleles. These predictions were accurate for most subjects in the first cohort.

Primers: 60 Vbeta forward and 13 Jbeta reverse. Clones were sequenced by immunoSEQ multiplex PCR, and TCRdb holds only the in-frame ones, with some missing. The data contain about 95,000 clones, approximately 80% of them singletons. Trimming stripped 3 bases from V and 2 bases from J, with 11 bases between. Germline loops: CDR1 SGHVS, CDR2 FQNEAQ. The CDR3 contains 15 residues. As regards this clone: Its antigen is not known.

The chain recombines TRBV7-8 with TRBJ1-5, with a tentative D call TRBD1 (5 bases). This TCR was recovered from a man aged 30-40 years in good health and CMV-seropositive. Material: PBMCs. The CDR3 region is CASSFDRSGNQPQHF. Written as DNA, the CDR3 is TGTGCCAGCAGCTTCGACAGATCCGGCAATCAGCCCCAGCATTTT.